This T cell receptor beta chain is drawn from a study of cytomegalovirus exposure and HLA in healthy donors. Findings of the study overall: A few chains linked to CMV were shown in vitro to be specific for CMV antigens. A later analysis reportedly identified an Asian-associated ancestry cluster as carrying fewer N-insertions than the approximately 730-donor mean.

Comments on this clone: Its antigen is undetermined.

Trimming took 4 bases from V and 11 from J, leaving 20 bases between them. The germline V gene has CDR1 SGHTA and CDR2 FQGNSA. The CDR3 has 14 residues. A multiplex PCR was run with 60 Vbeta primers and 13 Jbeta primers. Measured with immunoSEQ multiplex PCR; TCRdb has only the in-frame clones, and not every one. The sample carries 130,000 to 150,000 clones, 75% to 80% recorded once. The specimen sequenced was PBMCs. This sequence was found in a woman in her 30s in good health and CMV-seronegative. The genes are TRBV7-2 and TRBJ1-1; D possibly corresponds to TRBD1 (6 bases). In DNA, the CDR3 is TGTGCCAGCAGCTATGGGGGGGGGCGCAGACTCGCTTTCTTT. This codes for CASSYGGGRRLAFF.